This T cell receptor beta chain was found in a study of T cell responses to AZD1222 COVID-19 vaccine. Study results and limitations: Variant regions that are unmutated are reportedly the target of nearly half of spike-specific TCRs.

In the case of this clone: Its antigen is currently unknown.

Sequencing used immunoSEQ multiplex PCR; TCRdb keeps in-frame clones, though not all of them. The table has fewer than 90,000 clones, approximately 91% seen once. This clonotype originated in an adult who received the AZD1222 COVID-19 vaccine. The specimen was peripheral blood, collected 28 days after the second AZD1222 dose.

The CDR3 sequence is CASSTGTGGLNEQFF. Here the CDR3 DNA reads TGTGCCAGCAGCACCGGGACAGGGGGATTGAATGAGCAGTTCTTC. The rearrangement joins TRBV5-4 to TRBJ2-1; 11 nucleotides line up with TRBD1. V dropped 4 bases and J dropped 7; count of bases not matched to a gene: 7. Germline CDR1 and CDR2: SGHNT and YYREEE (reference sequence). The CDR3 totals 15 residues.